The subject of this entry is one T cell receptor (beta chain). The antigen is unknown. The sample comes from a study of memory CD4+ T cells and cytomegalovirus serostatus. Single viable CD3+CD4+CD8-CD45RO+ cells were sorted as the memory CD4+ T cells. Serum IgG to CMV pp150, pp28, p38 and p52 defined serostatus. Findings and caveats of the study: Median bootstrapped AUC for CMV status was just over 0.94 originally, around 0.91 US-trained.

Original processing notes: Out-of-frame sequences were removed, leaving 2 million or so distinct TCRbeta sequences. The assay was immunoSEQ multiplex PCR, and TCRdb's table has in-frame clones only and misses some. That table gives V, J and clone size, and the DNA gave D and trimming. The sample contains tens of thousands of clones, 80% of which appear only once. Germline V gives CDR1 SGHDT, CDR2 YYEEEE. The CDR3 is made up of 15 amino acids. V lost 4 bases to trimming and J lost 0 bases, with 14 bases between them. Sequences were obtained from memory CD4+ T cells from blood. The clonotype was recovered from an adult in good health and CMV-seropositive. The chain is built from TRBV5-6 and TRBJ2-7; unclear D gene. The CDR3 is CASSPGWARSYEQYF. The CDR3 region has the DNA TGTGCCAGCAGCCCTGGGTGGGCCCGCTCCTACGAGCAGTACTTC.